This T cell receptor beta chain was retrieved from a study of blood T cell repertoires in COVID-19. The CDR3 runs 19 residues. Germline V gene data show CDR1 as SGHRS and CDR2 as YFSETQ. V dropped 4 bases and J dropped 0; count of bases not matched to a gene: 15. Produced via immunoSEQ multiplex PCR; TCRdb's table is partial and in-frame only. The repertoire holds some 46,000 clones, with 88% as singletons. In this sample, this clone turned up once. This TCR derives from a man aged 45-65 years with acute or convalescent COVID-19. V gene TRBV5-1 combines with J gene TRBJ1-4, with 7 bases fitting TRBD1. What was sequenced was peripheral blood. CDR3: CASSPHLVGQMATNEKLFF. In DNA form, the CDR3 reads TGCGCCAGCAGCCCCCACCTCGTGGGACAGATGGCAACTAATGAAAAACTGTTTTTT. Filled out from reference TRBV5-1 and TRBJ1-4, the complete variable domain reads KAGVTQTPRYLIKTRGQQVTLSCSPISGHRSVSWYQQTPGQGLQFLFEYFSETQRNKGNFPGRFSGRQFSNSRSEMNVSTLELGDSALYLCASSPHLVGQMATNEKLFFGSGTQLSVL.